This TCR beta chain emerged from a study of OX40 agonist ivuxolimab in advanced cancers. At the level of the study: The mean age was around 56 years, ranging from 23 to 79, with approximately 85% of participants male. The study, taken as a whole, reports: By week 6 at 0.1 to 3.0 mg/kg, blood CD4+ and CD8+ T cells had expanded clonally.

Details on this clone: What it binds is not known.

Trimming left V 5 bases short and J 2 bases short, with 0 bases between. Germline CDR1 is SGHTA and CDR2 is FQGNSA. The CDR3 loop spans 10 amino acids. Assay used: immunoSEQ multiplex PCR; TCRdb lists only in-frame clones, some missing. The sample has 100,000 or so clones; around nine tenths are singletons. This receptor was taken from an adult with an advanced solid tumor such as melanoma, head and neck, liver or kidney cancer. The genes are TRBV7-2 and TRBJ2-5; D remains unclear. The sample consisted of CD4+ or CD8+ T cells sorted from blood, taken in a trial of the OX40 agonist ivuxolimab. The CDR3 region has the DNA TGTGCCAGCAGCCAAGAGACCCAGTACTTC. The encoded protein is CASSQETQYF.